This T cell receptor (beta chain) was sequenced during a study of shared clonotypes between healthy human individuals. The overall study: Every donor yielded three CD4 naive, three CD4 memory, two CD8 naive and one CD8 memory plate.

Profiling relied on immunoSEQ multiplex PCR, and the TCRdb table lists in-frame clones only, not all of them. The data show fewer than 850,000 clones, about 92% seen once. CDR3 size: 15 residues. Germline loops: CDR1 LGHNA, CDR2 YNFKEQ. The germline V and J ends were trimmed by 0 bases and 2 bases, with 11 bases remaining between them. Every donor was a Caucasian adult from Nashville, Tennessee. CD45RO+ cells joined CCR7-negative CD45RA+ TemRA cells to form CD8 memory. The chain combines TRBV4-2 with TRBJ2-7; D unclear. The clonotype comes from a man aged 18 to 30 in good health. Some clones in this sample may be carry-over from other donors' samples. Sequenced: memory CD8+ T cells from PBMCs. Sample subset: CD45RO+ cells pooled with CCR7-negative TemRA cells. The CDR3 loop is CASSQEQRITYEQYF. The CDR3 coding sequence is TGTGCCAGCAGCCAAGAGCAGCGCATTACCTACGAGCAGTACTTC.